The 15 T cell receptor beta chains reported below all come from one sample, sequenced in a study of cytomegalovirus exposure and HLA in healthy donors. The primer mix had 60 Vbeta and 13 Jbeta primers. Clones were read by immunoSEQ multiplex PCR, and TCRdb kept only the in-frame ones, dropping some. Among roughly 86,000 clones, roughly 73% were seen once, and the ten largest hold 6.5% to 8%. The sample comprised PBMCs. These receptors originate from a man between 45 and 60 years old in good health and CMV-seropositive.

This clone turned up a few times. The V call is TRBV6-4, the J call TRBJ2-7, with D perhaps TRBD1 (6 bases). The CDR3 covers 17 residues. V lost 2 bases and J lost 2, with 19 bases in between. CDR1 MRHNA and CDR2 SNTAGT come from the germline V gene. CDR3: CASSDAHTGNLTYEQYF. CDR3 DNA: TGTGCCAGCAGTGACGCCCACACAGGGAACCTCACCTACGAGCAGTACTTC.

CDR3 sequence reads: CASSYSEGAIYNEQFF. CDR3 nucleotides: TGTGCCAGCAGTTACTCGGAGGGGGCAATCTACAATGAGCAGTTCTTC. The chain combines TRBV6-6 with TRBJ2-1; perhaps TRBD1 as D (7 bases). V was cut by 0 bases and J by 3 bases, with 12 bases left in between. Germline CDR1 MNHNY, CDR2 SVGAGI (reference sequence). This CDR3 contains 16 residues.

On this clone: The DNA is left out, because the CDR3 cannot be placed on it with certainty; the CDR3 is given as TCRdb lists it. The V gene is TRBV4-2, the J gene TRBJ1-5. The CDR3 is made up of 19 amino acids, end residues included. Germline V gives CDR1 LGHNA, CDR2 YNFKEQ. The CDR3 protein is CASSRHTLVGAGAKEPQNF.

As DNA, the CDR3 is TGTGCCAGCAGCACTCGAGGGGAGGCAGGGCCCTACGAGCAGTACTTC. This translates into CASSTRGEAGPYEQYF. This sequence joins TRBV9 and TRBJ2-7, with a possible D match to TRBD2 (6 bases). This CDR3 has 16 amino acids. V lost 4 bases, J lost 2 bases, and 19 bases lay in between. The germline gives CDR1 SGDLS, CDR2 YYNGEE.

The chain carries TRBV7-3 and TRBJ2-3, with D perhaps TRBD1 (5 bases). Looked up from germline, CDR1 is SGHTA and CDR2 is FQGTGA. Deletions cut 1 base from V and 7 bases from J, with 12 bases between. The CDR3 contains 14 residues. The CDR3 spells CASSLKGLDHTQYF. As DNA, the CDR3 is TGTGCCAGCAGCTTAAAGGGGCTGGATCATACGCAGTATTTT.

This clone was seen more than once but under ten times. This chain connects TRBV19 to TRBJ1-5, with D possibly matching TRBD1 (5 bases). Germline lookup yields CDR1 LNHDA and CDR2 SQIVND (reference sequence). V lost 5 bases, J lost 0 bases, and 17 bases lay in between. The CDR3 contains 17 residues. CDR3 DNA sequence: TGTGCCAGTAGTCCTCGCGAGAACAGGAATAGCAATCAGCCCCAGCATTTT. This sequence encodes CASSPRENRNSNQPQHF.

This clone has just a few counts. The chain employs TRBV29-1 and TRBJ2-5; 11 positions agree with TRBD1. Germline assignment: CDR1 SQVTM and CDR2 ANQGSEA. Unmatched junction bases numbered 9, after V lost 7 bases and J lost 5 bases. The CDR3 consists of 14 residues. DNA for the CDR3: TGCAGCGGCGGCCCGGGACAGGGGGTCGAGACCCAGTACTTC. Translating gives CSGGPGQGVETQYF. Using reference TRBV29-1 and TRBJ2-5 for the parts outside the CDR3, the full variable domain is SAVISQKPSRDICQRGTSLTIQCQVDSQVTMMFWYRQQPGQSLTLIATANQGSEATYESGFVIDKFPISRPNLTFSTLTVSNMSPEDSSIYLCSGGPGQGVETQYFGPGTRLLVL.

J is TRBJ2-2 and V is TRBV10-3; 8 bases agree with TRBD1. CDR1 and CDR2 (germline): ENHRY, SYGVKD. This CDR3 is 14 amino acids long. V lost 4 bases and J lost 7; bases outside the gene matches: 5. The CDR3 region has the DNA TGTGCCATCAGTGGGACAGGGTTTGGCGGGGAGCTGTTTTTT. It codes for CAISGTGFGGELFF.

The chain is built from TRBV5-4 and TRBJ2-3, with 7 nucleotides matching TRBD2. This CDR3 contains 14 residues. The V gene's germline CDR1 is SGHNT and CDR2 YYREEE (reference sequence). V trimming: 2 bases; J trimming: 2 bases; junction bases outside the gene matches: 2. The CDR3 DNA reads TGTGCCAGCAGCTTAGCGGGGACCACAGATACGCAGTATTTT. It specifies CASSLAGTTDTQYF.

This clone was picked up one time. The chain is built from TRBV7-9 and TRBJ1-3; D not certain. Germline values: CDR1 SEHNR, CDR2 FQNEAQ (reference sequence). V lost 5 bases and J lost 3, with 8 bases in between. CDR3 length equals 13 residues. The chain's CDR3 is CASSPRGGNTIYF. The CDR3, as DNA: TGTGCCAGCAGCCCCCGAGGTGGAAACACCATATATTTT.

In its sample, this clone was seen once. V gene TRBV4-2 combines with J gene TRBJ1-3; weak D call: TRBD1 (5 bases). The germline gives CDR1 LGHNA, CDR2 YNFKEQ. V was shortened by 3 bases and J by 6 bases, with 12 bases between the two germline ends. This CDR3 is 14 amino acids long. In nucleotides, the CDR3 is TGTGCCAGCAGCCAGGGGCTAAGGGAAAACACCATATATTTT. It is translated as CASSQGLRENTIYF.

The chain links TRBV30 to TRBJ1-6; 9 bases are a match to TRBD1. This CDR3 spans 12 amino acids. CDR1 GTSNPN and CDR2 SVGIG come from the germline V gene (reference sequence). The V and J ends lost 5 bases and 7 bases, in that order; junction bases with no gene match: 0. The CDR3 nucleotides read TGTGCCTGGGGGACAGGGAATTCACCCCTCCACTTT. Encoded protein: CAWGTGNSPLHF.

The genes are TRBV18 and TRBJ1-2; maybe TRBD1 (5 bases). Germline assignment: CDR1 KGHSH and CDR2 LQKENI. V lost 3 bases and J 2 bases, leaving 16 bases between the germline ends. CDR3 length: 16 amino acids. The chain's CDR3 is CASSPKGLPNNYGYTF. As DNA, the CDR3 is TGTGCCAGCTCACCCAAGGGACTTCCGAACAACTATGGCTACACCTTC. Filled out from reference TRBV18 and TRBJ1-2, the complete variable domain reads NAGVMQNPRHLVRRRGQEARLRCSPMKGHSHVYWYRQLPEEGLKFMVYLQKENIIDESGMPKERFSAEFPKEGPSILRIQQVVRGDSAAYFCASSPKGLPNNYGYTFGSGTRLTVV.

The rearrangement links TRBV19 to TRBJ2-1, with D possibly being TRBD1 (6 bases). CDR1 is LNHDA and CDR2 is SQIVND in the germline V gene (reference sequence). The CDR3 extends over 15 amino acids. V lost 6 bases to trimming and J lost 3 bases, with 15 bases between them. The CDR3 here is CASSAGDRGYNEQFF. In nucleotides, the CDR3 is TGTGCCAGTAGCGCAGGGGACCGGGGCTACAATGAGCAGTTCTTC.

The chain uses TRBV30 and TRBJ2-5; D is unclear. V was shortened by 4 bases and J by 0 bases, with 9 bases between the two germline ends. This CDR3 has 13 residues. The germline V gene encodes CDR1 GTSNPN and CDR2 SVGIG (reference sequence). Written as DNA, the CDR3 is TGTGCCTGGATTGGTCAGAACCAAGAGACCCAGTACTTC. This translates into CAWIGQNQETQYF.